The 29 T cell receptor beta chains below come from one sample, sequenced in a study of persistence of HIV-infected CD4 T cells. The libraries were made with immunoSEQ version 4 in survey mode. Libraries were prepared by immunoSEQ multiplex PCR; TCRdb keeps only in-frame clonotypes and omits some of them. The sample has 40,000 or so clones, around 89% seen once; the top ten hold around 0.92%. Cells were stimulated nonspecifically with anti-CD3/anti-CD28 magnetic beads. Sorting selected CD4+ T cells upregulating both CD40 ligand and CD69. Their target antigens are unknown. Sequences were derived from CD4+ T cells sorted from PBMCs after roughly 18-hour stimulation, sampled from a patient who received antiretroviral therapy. Source of these receptors: an adult man with HIV who was CMV-seropositive.

This clone has a handful of counts. The chain recombines TRBV2 with TRBJ1-5; 9 nucleotides align to TRBD1. The CDR3 is made up of 14 amino acids. CDR1 SNHLY and CDR2 FYNNEI come from the germline V gene. With 6 bases clipped from V and 3 bases from J, the junction kept 3 bases outside the gene matches. The DNA of the CDR3 is TGTGCCAGCAGCGGACAGGGGAACAATCAGCCCCAGCATTTT. It codes for CASSGQGNNQPQHF.

This rearrangement joins TRBV29-1 to TRBJ2-7; D assignment may be TRBD1 or TRBD2 (5 bases each). Trimming took 6 bases from V and 5 from J, leaving 26 bases between them. Germline V gene data show CDR1 as SQVTM and CDR2 as ANQGSEA. The CDR3 contains 16 residues. DNA of the CDR3: TGCAGCGTGAGGGGCCCAGGAGGCTTATCTGGGGACGAGCAGTACTTC. This translates into CSVRGPGGLSGDEQYF.

This chain connects TRBV2 to TRBJ1-5, with no clear D. V lost 4 bases and J lost 7, with 14 bases in between. The CDR3 is 14 amino acids. CDR1 and CDR2 from the germline V gene are SNHLY and FYNNEI. The CDR3 DNA reads as TGTGCCAGCAGTGGAGAGGGATTCGGACAGCCCCAGCATTTT. Translated, it gives CASSGEGFGQPQHF.

Only one count was recorded for this clone. This sequence joins TRBV11-3 and TRBJ2-1; TRBD1 matches 7 bases. The CDR3 consists of 16 residues. Germline loops: CDR1 SGHNT, CDR2 YENEEA. Trimming cost V 1 base and J 4 bases; bases outside gene matches: 7. The CDR3 here is CASSLGGTARYNEQFF. In DNA form, the CDR3 reads TGTGCCAGCAGCTTAGGGGGGACAGCGAGATACAATGAGCAGTTCTTC.

In nucleotides, the CDR3 is TGCGCCAGCAGCACAGGACAGACAGATACGCAGTATTTT. Amino acids: CASSTGQTDTQYF. The chain combines TRBV5-1 with TRBJ2-3; TRBD1 might be the D (6 bases). Germline values: CDR1 SGHRS, CDR2 YFSETQ. The germline V and J ends were trimmed by 4 bases and 3 bases, with 9 bases remaining between them. This CDR3 has 13 amino acids.

This rearrangement joins TRBV5-1 to TRBJ2-7, with D perhaps assigned TRBD1 or TRBD2 (6 bases each). The V gene's germline CDR1 is SGHRS and CDR2 YFSETQ. The length of the CDR3 is 15 residues. V was pared by 4 bases and J by 0 bases, with 14 bases between. The CDR3 protein is CASSAGHPSSYEQYF. Written as DNA, the CDR3 is TGCGCCAGCAGCGCGGGACACCCGAGCTCCTACGAGCAGTACTTC.

The chain employs TRBV5-1 and TRBJ2-4; D call uncertain. CDR1 and CDR2 from the germline V gene are SGHRS and YFSETQ. This CDR3 is 15 amino acids long. The V end was cut by 4 bases, the J end by 0 bases, with 11 bases between. CDR3 sequence: CASSLIPLAKNIQYF. CDR3 nucleotide sequence: TGCGCCAGCAGCCTGATTCCCTTAGCCAAAAACATTCAGTACTTC.

This clone was seen a few times. The chain is built from TRBV29-1 and TRBJ2-7, with D possibly matching TRBD1 (6 bases). Trimming left V 4 bases short and J 3 bases short, with 13 bases between. Germline loops: CDR1 SQVTM, CDR2 ANQGSEA. The CDR3 is 13 residues long. The CDR3 DNA sequence: TGCAGCGTTGCGAGGGAACAGGGCTACGAGCAGTACTTC. Translating gives CSVAREQGYEQYF.

This chain joins TRBV24-1 and TRBJ2-2; D not resolved. The CDR3 runs to 12 residues. The V gene lost 4 bases and the J gene lost 6 bases, with 5 bases spanning the gap. The V gene's germline CDR1 is KGHDR and CDR2 SFDVKD. CDR3 amino acids: CATSDPPGELFF. CDR3 sequence (DNA): TGTGCCACCAGTGACCCCCCCGGGGAGCTGTTTTTT.

The genes are TRBV27 and TRBJ1-1; a weak D match, TRBD1 (6 bases). The CDR3 is 13 residues long. Trimming stripped 4 bases from V and 1 base from J, with 7 bases between. Germline V lookup: CDR1 MNHEY, CDR2 SMNVEV (reference sequence). The CDR3 DNA sequence: TGTGCCAGCAGTTCACAGGGGAACACTGAAGCTTTCTTT. This encodes CASSSQGNTEAFF.

The CDR3 here is CASSRGATSSYNEQFF. The CDR3 DNA reads TGTGCCAGCAGCCGAGGGGCCACGAGCTCCTACAATGAGCAGTTCTTC. V gene TRBV3-1 (or the pseudogene TRBV3-2) combines with J gene TRBJ2-1, with D possibly called TRBD1 or TRBD2 (5 bases each). V lost 4 bases to trimming and J lost 0 bases, with 13 bases between them. Looked up from germline, CDR1 is LGHDT and CDR2 is YNNKEL (reference sequence). The CDR3 contains 16 residues.

This rearrangement joins TRBV19 to TRBJ1-6, with 7 bases that match TRBD1. V lost 6 bases and J lost 13; bases outside the gene matches: 12. The CDR3 totals 14 residues. Germline V gene sequence: CDR1 LNHDA, CDR2 SQIVND (reference sequence). The CDR3 region has the DNA TGTGCCAGTAGGCCGACAGGGCTGGCTTCTCCCCTCCACTTT. Its protein product is CASRPTGLASPLHF. The complete variable domain, with remaining parts taken from reference TRBV19 and TRBJ1-6, reads DGGITQSPKYLFRKEGQNVTLSCEQNLNHDAMYWYRQDPGQGLRLIYYSQIVNDFQKGDIAEGYSVSREKKESFPLTVTSAQKNPTAFYLCASRPTGLASPLHFGNGTRLTVT.

The chain has TRBV5-1 and TRBJ2-1, with 10 bases matching TRBD1. Germline-derived CDR1 and CDR2 are SGHRS and YFSETQ. After removal of 4 bases from V and 5 bases from J, the junction contained 24 bases not matched to a gene. This CDR3 has 21 amino acids. The CDR3 DNA reads as TGCGCCAGCAGCCCGAGGCCGGGACAGGGGTATTTTGCCGAACTAAACAATGAGCAGTTCTTC. This gives the protein CASSPRPGQGYFAELNNEQFF.

This sequence joins TRBV6-5 and TRBJ2-7; TRBD1 aligns across 7 bases. V lost 7 bases to trimming and J lost 3 bases; unmatched junction nucleotides: 6. CDR3 length: 13 amino acids. Germline CDR1 is MNHEY and CDR2 is SVGAGI. In DNA form, the CDR3 reads TGTGCCAGCACCACGACAGGGAGCTACGAGCAGTACTTC. Protein product: CASTTTGSYEQYF.

The genes are TRBV24-1 and TRBJ1-5; 8 positions match TRBD1. Germline V lookup: CDR1 KGHDR, CDR2 SFDVKD. Unmatched junction bases numbered 7, after V lost 4 bases and J lost 3 bases. The CDR3 extends over 16 amino acids. CDR3 region: CATSDGSGGLNQPQHF. In DNA, the CDR3 is TGTGCCACCAGTGACGGATCAGGGGGCCTCAATCAGCCCCAGCATTTT.

V is TRBV18 and J is TRBJ2-7; D is perhaps TRBD1 or TRBD2 (6 bases each). The V end was cut by 3 bases, the J end by 4 bases, with 16 bases between. Germline assignment: CDR1 KGHSH and CDR2 LQKENI. The CDR3 covers 15 residues. CDR3 residues: CASSPPGGRIYEQYF. CDR3 coding DNA: TGTGCCAGCTCACCGCCCGGGGGCAGGATTTACGAGCAGTACTTC.

The V and J genes are TRBV7-2 and TRBJ2-3; D perhaps matches TRBD1 (5 bases). This CDR3 contains 16 residues. Germline lookup yields CDR1 SGHTA and CDR2 FQGNSA. Trimming took 1 base from V and 5 from J, leaving 16 bases between them. The CDR3, as DNA: TGTGCCAGCAGCTTAGGGGCCAGGGCGTTAGGAGATACGCAGTATTTT. As protein: CASSLGARALGDTQYF.

This chain joins TRBV6-1 and TRBJ1-1; D gene ambiguous. The CDR3 consists of 13 residues. The germline CDR1 and CDR2 sequences are MNHNS and SASEGT. Between the trimmed V and J ends, which lost 2 bases and 4 bases, there was a span of 8 bases. The CDR3 bases are TGTGCCAGCAGTGAACAGTGGGGCACTGAAGCTTTCTTT. Residues: CASSEQWGTEAFF.

The chain links TRBV19 to TRBJ2-3; D gene ambiguous. Trimming took off 1 base at V and 5 bases at J, with 10 bases between the two ends. This CDR3 is built from 14 residues. Germline V gives CDR1 LNHDA, CDR2 SQIVND (reference sequence). The CDR3 nucleotides are TGTGCCAGTAGTATAGGCACCCCCCAAGATACGCAGTATTTT. It translates to CASSIGTPQDTQYF.

The chain links TRBV5-1 to TRBJ2-3; TRBD1 might be the D (6 bases). V lost 0 bases to trimming and J lost 0 bases, with 8 bases between them. The CDR3 loop spans 15 amino acids. Germline V CDR1 and CDR2: SGHRS, YFSETQ. DNA of the CDR3: TGCGCCAGCAGCTTGGGGGGGCTCAGCACAGATACGCAGTATTTT. Translation gives CASSLGGLSTDTQYF.

V usage is TRBV4-1 and J usage is TRBJ2-3; 15 bases are a match to TRBD2. The J segment lost 3 bases and the V segment lost 0 bases, leaving 10 bases of the junction unmatched. The CDR3 length is 20 residues. In germline, CDR1 is MGHRA, CDR2 YSYEKL. The CDR3 loop reads CASSQDPQSGTSGRTDTQYF. CDR3 DNA sequence: TGCGCCAGCAGCCAAGATCCGCAATCCGGGACTAGCGGGAGGACAGATACGCAGTATTTT.

The J gene is TRBJ1-2, the V gene TRBV24-1; no reliable D call. The CDR3 covers 12 residues. CDR1 KGHDR and CDR2 SFDVKD come from the germline V gene. Trimming stripped 3 bases from V and 5 bases from J, with 6 bases between. The CDR3 loop reads CATSDPAYGYTF. In nucleotides, the CDR3 is TGTGCCACCAGTGATCCGGCTTATGGCTACACCTTC.

This clone came up once. The chain links TRBV10-2 to TRBJ2-1, with 12 bases identical to TRBD2. The germline V gene has CDR1 WSHSY and CDR2 SAAADI. The CDR3 is 17 residues long. J was trimmed by 0 bases and V by 5 bases; bases with no gene match: 5. CDR3: CASSYGLAGLSYNEQFF. CDR3 coding DNA: TGCGCCAGCAGTTACGGACTAGCGGGGCTCTCCTACAATGAGCAGTTCTTC.

The chain is built from TRBV19 and TRBJ2-1; D is uncertain. V lost 6 bases, J lost 0 bases, and 9 bases lay in between. The germline V gene encodes CDR1 LNHDA and CDR2 SQIVND (reference sequence). The CDR3 runs 14 residues. CDR3 protein: CASSDWSSYNEQFF. In nucleotides, the CDR3 is TGTGCCAGTAGCGACTGGAGCTCCTACAATGAGCAGTTCTTC.

The chain employs TRBV2 and TRBJ2-2; D is uncertain. The CDR3 spans 14 residues. The V end lost 7 bases, the J end lost 0 bases, and 9 bases lay between the germline ends. Per germline, CDR1 SNHLY and CDR2 FYNNEI. The DNA for the CDR3 is TGTGCCAGCATGGCCTTCGCGAACACCGGGGAGCTGTTTTTT. It encodes CASMAFANTGELFF.

This chain links TRBV28 with TRBJ2-6; D is tentatively TRBD1 or TRBD2 (6 bases each). V shed 6 bases and J shed 0 bases, with 21 bases lying between them. The CDR3 runs to 19 residues. Germline V gene sequence: CDR1 MDHEN, CDR2 SYDVKM. CDR3 region: CASSLPPGAYLSGANVLTF. The CDR3 coding sequence is TGTGCCAGCAGCCTCCCGCCGGGGGCTTACCTCTCTGGGGCCAACGTCCTGACTTTC.

V usage is TRBV6-1 and J usage is TRBJ1-1; tentative D call: TRBD1 (6 bases). The CDR3 totals 17 residues. V lost 1 base to trimming and J lost 0 bases, with 15 bases between them. Per germline, CDR1 MNHNS and CDR2 SASEGT. The DNA for the CDR3 is TGTGCCAGCAGTGAAGGACGGACAGTCCGAATGAACACTGAAGCTTTCTTT. Its protein is CASSEGRTVRMNTEAFF.

This chain links TRBV19 with TRBJ2-6; D call uncertain. Between the trimmed V and J ends, which lost 3 bases and 0 bases, there was a span of 9 bases. Germline V gene data show CDR1 as LNHDA and CDR2 as SQIVND (reference sequence). The CDR3 length is 16 residues. In nucleotides, the CDR3 is TGTGCCAGTAGTATGTACTCAGGCTCTGGGGCCAACGTCCTGACTTTC. The encoded protein is CASSMYSGSGANVLTF. Together with reference TRBV19 and TRBJ2-6, the CDR3 gives the full variable domain: DGGITQSPKYLFRKEGQNVTLSCEQNLNHDAMYWYRQDPGQGLRLIYYSQIVNDFQKGDIAEGYSVSREKKESFPLTVTSAQKNPTAFYLCASSMYSGSGANVLTFGAGSRLTVL.

The rearrangement joins TRBV3-1 (or the pseudogene TRBV3-2) to TRBJ1-1; D might be TRBD1 (5 bases). Trimming took 1 base from V and 1 from J, leaving 13 bases between them. This CDR3 comprises 16 residues. Germline loops: CDR1 LGHDT, CDR2 YNNKEL (reference sequence). DNA for the CDR3: TGTGCCAGCAGCCAAGTCATGACAGCAAAGAACACTGAAGCTTTCTTT. As protein: CASSQVMTAKNTEAFF.